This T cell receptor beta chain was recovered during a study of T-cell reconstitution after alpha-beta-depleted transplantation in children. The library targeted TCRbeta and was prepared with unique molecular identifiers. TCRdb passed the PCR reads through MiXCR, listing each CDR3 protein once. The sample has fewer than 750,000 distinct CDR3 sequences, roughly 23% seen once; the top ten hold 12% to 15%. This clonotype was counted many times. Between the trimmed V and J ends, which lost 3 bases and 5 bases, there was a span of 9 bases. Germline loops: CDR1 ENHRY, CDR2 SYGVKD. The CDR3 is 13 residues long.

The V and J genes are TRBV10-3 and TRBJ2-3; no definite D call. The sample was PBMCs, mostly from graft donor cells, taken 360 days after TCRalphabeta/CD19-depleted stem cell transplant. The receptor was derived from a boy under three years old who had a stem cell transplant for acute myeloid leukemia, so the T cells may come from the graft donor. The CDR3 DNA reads TGTGCCATCAGTGAAGGCTATGGAGATACGCAGTATTTT. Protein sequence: CAISEGYGDTQYF.